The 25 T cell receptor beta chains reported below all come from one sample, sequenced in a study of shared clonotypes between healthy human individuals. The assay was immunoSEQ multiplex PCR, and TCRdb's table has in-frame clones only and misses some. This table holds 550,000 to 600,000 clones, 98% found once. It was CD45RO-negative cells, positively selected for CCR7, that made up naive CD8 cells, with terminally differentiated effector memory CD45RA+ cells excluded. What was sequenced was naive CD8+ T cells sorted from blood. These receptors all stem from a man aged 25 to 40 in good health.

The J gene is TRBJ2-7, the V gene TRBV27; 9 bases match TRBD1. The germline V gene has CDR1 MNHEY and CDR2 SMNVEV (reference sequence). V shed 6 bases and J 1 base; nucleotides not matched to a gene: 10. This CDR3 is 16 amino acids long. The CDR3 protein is CASSLHATGGSYEQYF. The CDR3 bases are TGTGCCAGCAGCCTGCATGCGACAGGGGGTTCCTACGAGCAGTACTTC.

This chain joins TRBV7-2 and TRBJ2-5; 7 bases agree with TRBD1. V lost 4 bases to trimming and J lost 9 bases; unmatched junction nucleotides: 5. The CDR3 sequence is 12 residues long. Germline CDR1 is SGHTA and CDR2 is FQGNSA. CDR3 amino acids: CASSSTGKAQYF. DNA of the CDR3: TGTGCCAGCAGCTCGACAGGGAAGGCCCAGTACTTC.

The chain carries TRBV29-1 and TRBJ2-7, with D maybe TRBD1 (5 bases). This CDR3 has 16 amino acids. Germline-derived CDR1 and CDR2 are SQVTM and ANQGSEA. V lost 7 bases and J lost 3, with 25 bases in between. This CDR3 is CSARGPSGAPYYEQYF. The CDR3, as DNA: TGCAGCGCTAGAGGACCGTCTGGGGCCCCCTACTACGAGCAGTACTTC.

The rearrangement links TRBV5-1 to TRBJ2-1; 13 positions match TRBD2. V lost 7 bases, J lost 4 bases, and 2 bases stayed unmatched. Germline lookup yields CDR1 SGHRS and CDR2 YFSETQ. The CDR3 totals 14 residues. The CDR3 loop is CASGTSGAYNEQFF. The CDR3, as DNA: TGCGCCAGCGGGACTAGCGGGGCTTACAATGAGCAGTTCTTC.

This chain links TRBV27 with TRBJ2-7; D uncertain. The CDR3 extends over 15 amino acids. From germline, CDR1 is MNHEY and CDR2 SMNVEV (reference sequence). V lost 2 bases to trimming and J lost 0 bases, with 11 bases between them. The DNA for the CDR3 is TGTGCCAGCAGTTTAGGGTTTGAGGTCTCCTACGAGCAGTACTTC. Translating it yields CASSLGFEVSYEQYF.

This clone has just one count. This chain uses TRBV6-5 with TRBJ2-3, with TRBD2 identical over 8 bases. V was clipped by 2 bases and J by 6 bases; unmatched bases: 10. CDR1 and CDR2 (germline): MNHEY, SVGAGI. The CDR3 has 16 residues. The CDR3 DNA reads TGTGCCAGCAGTTACAGGGCGGGGGGCATTCGGGATACGCAGTATTTT. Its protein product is CASSYRAGGIRDTQYF.

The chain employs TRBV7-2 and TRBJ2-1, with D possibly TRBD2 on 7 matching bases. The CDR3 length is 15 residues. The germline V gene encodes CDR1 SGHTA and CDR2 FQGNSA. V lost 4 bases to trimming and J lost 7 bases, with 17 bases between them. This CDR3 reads CASSSLAGEGNEQFF. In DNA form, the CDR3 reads TGTGCCAGCAGCTCGTTGGCAGGGGAGGGGAATGAGCAGTTCTTC.

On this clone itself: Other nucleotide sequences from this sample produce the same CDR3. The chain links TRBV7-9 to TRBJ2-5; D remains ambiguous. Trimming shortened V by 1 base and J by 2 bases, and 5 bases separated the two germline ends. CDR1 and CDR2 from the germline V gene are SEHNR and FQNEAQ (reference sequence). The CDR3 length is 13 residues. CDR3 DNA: TGTGCCAGCAGCTTAGGCTATCAAGAGACCCAGTACTTC. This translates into CASSLGYQETQYF.

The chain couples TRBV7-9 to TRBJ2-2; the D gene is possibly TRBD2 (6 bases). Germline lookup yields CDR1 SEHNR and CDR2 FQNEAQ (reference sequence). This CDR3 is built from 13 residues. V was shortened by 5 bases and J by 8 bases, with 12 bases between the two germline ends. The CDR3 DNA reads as TGTGCCAGCAGCCCTAGCGCGGTTGGGGAGCTGTTTTTT. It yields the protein CASSPSAVGELFF.

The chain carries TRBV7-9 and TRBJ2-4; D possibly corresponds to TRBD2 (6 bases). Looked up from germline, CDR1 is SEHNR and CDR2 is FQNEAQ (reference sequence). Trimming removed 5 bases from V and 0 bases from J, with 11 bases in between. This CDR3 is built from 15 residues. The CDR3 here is CASSPGDLAKNIQYF. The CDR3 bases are TGTGCCAGCAGCCCCGGGGACTTAGCCAAAAACATTCAGTACTTC.

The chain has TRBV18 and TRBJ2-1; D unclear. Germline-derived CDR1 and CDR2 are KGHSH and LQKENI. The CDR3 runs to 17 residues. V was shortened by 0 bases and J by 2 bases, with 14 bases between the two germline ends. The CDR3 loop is CASSPPISLRTYNEQFF. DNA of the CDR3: TGTGCCAGCTCACCACCGATATCATTGCGGACCTACAATGAGCAGTTCTTC.

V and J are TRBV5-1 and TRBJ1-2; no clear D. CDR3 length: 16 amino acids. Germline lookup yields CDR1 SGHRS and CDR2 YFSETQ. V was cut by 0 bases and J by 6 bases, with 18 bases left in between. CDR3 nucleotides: TGCGCCAGCAGCTTGGTTCTTCAGAGCACGCCCCATGGCTACACCTTC. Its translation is CASSLVLQSTPHGYTF.

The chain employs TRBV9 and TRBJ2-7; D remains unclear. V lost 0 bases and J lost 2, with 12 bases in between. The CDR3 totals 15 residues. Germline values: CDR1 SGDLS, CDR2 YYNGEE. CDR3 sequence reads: CASSVEPALPYEQYF. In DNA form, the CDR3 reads TGTGCCAGCAGCGTAGAGCCAGCGTTACCCTACGAGCAGTACTTC.

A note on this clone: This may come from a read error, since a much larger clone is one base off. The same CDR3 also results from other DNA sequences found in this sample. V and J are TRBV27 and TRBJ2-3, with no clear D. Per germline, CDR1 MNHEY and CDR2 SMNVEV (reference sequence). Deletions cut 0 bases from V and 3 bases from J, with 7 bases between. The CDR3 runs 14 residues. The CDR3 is CASSLSVSTDTQYF. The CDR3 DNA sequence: TGTGCCAGCAGTTTATCGGTATCGACAGATACGCAGTATTTT.

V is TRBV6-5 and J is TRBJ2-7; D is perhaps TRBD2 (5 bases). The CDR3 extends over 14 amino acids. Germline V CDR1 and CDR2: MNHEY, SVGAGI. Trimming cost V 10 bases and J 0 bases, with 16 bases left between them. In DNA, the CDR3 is TGTGCCACCGCCCACTGGACTGGCTCCTACGAGCAGTACTTC. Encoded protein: CATAHWTGSYEQYF.

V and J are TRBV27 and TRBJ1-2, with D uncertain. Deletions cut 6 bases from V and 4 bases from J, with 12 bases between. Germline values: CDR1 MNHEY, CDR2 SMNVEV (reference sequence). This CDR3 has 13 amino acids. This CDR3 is CASSRALFYGYTF. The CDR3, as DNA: TGTGCCAGCAGCCGAGCCCTGTTCTATGGCTACACCTTC.

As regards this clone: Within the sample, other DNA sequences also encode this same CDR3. CDR3 loop: CASSLRGNEQYF. CDR3 in DNA: TGTGCCAGCAGTTTAAGGGGTAACGAGCAGTACTTC. The chain is built from TRBV27 and TRBJ2-7; a weak D match, TRBD1 (5 bases). The V gene lost 2 bases and the J gene lost 5 bases, with 7 bases spanning the gap. The CDR3 is made up of 12 amino acids. Germline V gives CDR1 MNHEY, CDR2 SMNVEV (reference sequence).

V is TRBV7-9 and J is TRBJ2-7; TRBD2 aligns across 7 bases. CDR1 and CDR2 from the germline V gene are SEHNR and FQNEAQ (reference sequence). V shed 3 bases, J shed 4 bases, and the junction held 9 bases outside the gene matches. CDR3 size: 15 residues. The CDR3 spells CASSFSERERYEQYF. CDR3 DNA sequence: TGTGCCAGCAGCTTCAGTGAGCGGGAACGATACGAGCAGTACTTC.

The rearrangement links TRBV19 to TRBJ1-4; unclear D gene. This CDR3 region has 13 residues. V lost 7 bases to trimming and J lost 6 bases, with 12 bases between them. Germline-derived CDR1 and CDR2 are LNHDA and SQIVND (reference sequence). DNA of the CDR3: TGTGCCAGTATGAATCAGTGGGATGAAAAACTGTTTTTT. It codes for CASMNQWDEKLFF.

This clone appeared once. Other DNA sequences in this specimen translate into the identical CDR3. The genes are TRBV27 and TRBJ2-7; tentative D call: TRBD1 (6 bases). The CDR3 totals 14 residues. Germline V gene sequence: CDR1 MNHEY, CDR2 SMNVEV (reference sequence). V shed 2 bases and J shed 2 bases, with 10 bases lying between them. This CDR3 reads CASSLVQGTYEQYF. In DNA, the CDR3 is TGTGCCAGCAGTTTAGTACAGGGCACCTACGAGCAGTACTTC.

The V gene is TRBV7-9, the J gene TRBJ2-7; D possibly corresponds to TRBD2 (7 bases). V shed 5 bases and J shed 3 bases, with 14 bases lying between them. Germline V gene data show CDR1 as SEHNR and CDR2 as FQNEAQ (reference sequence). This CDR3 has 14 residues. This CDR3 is CASSVKGGDYEQYF. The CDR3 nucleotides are TGTGCCAGCAGCGTAAAGGGGGGGGACTACGAGCAGTACTTC.

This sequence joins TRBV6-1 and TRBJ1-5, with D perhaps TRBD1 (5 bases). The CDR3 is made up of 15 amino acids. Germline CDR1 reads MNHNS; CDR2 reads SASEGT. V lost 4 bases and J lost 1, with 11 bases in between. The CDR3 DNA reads TGTGCCAGCAGTGTTTATAAGGGGAGCAATCAGCCCCAGCATTTT. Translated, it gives CASSVYKGSNQPQHF.

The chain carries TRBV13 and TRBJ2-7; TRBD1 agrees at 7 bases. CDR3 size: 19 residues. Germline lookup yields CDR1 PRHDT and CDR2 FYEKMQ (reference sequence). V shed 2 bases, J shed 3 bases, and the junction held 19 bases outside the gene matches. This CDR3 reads CASSLLARAWTGVGYEQYF. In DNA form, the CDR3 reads TGTGCCAGCAGCTTATTGGCCCGGGCTTGGACAGGTGTGGGCTACGAGCAGTACTTC.

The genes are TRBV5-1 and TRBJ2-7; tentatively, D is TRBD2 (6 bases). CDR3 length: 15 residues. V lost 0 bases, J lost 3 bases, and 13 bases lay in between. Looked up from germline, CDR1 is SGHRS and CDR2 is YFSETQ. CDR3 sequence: CASSLGAAGGYEQYF. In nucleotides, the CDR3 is TGCGCCAGCAGCTTGGGAGCAGCGGGTGGCTACGAGCAGTACTTC.

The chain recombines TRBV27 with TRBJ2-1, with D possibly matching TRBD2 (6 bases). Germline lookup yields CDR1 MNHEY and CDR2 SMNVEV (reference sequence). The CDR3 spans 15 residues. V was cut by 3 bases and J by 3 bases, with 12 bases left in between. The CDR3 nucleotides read TGTGCCAGCAGTTTCCCGGGAGTGAGCTACAATGAGCAGTTCTTC. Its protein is CASSFPGVSYNEQFF.